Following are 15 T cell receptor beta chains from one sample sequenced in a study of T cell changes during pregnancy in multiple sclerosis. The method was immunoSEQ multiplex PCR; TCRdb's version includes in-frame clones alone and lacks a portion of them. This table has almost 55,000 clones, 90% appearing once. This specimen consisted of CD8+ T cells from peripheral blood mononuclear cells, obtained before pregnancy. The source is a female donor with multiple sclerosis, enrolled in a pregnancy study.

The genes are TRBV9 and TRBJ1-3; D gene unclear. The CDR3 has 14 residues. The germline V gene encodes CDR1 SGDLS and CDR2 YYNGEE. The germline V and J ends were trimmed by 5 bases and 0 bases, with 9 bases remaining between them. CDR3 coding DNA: TGTGCCAGCAGGGCCTCAGACTCTGGAAACACCATATATTTT. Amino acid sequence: CASRASDSGNTIYF.

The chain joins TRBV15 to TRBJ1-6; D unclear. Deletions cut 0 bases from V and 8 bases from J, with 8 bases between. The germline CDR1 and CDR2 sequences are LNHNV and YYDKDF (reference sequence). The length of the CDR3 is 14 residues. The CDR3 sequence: CATSREGSDSPLHF. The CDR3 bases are TGTGCCACCAGCAGAGAGGGGAGCGATTCACCCCTCCACTTT.

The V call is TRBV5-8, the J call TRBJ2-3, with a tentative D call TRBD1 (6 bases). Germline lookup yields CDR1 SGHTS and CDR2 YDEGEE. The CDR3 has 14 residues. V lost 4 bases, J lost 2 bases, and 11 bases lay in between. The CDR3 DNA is TGTGCCAGCAGCGGGGGCTCTTACACAGATACGCAGTATTTT. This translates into CASSGGSYTDTQYF.

DNA of the CDR3: TGTGCCAGCACCCTATATGTGGGGGGAGGCTATGGCTACACCTTC. Translating gives CASTLYVGGGYGYTF. The gene calls are TRBV5-5 and TRBJ1-2; weak D call: TRBD1 (5 bases). Germline CDR1 SGHKS, CDR2 YYEKEE (reference sequence). With 6 bases removed from V and 4 bases from J, the gap between germline ends came to 19 bases. This CDR3 has 15 amino acids.

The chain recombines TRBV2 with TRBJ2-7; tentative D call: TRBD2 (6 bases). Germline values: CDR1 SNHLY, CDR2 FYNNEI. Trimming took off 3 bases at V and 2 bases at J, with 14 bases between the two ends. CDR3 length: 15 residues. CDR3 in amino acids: CASSEVEGPPYEQYF. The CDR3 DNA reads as TGTGCCAGCAGTGAGGTGGAGGGGCCCCCCTACGAGCAGTACTTC. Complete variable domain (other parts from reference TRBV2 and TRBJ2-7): EPEVTQTPSHQVTQMGQEVILRCVPISNHLYFYWYRQILGQKVEFLVSFYNNEISEKSEIFDDQFSVERPDGSNFTLKIRSTKLEDSAMYFCASSEVEGPPYEQYFGPGTRLTVT.

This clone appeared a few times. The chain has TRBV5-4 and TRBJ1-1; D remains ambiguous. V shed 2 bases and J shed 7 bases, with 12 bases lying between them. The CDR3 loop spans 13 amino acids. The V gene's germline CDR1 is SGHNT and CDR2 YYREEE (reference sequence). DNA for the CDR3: TGTGCCAGCAGCTTTCCAGCGGGGAATGAAGCTTTCTTT. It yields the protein CASSFPAGNEAFF.

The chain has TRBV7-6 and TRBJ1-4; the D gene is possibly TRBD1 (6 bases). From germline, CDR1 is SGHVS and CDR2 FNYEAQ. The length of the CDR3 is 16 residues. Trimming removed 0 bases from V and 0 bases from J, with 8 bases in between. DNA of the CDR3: TGTGCCAGCAGCTTAGCGTGGGGGCCAACTAATGAAAAACTGTTTTTT. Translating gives CASSLAWGPTNEKLFF. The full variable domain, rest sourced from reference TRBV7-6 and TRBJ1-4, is GAGVSQSPRYKVTKRGQDVALRCDPISGHVSLYWYRQALGQGPEFLTYFNYEAQQDKSGLPNDRFSAERPEGSISTLTIQRTEQRDSAMYRCASSLAWGPTNEKLFFGSGTQLSVL.

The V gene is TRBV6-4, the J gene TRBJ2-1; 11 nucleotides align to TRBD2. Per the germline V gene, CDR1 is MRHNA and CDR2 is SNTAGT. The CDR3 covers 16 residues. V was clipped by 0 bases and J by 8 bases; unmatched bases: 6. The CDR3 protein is CASSDSIAGGRDEQFF. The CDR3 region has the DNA TGTGCCAGCAGTGACTCTATAGCGGGGGGGCGAGATGAGCAGTTCTTC.

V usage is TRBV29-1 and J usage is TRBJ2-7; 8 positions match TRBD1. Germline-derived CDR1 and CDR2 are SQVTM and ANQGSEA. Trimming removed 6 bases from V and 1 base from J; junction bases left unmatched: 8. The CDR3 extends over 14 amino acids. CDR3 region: CSVLPRTGSYEQYF. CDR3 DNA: TGCAGCGTCCTTCCCCGGACAGGGTCCTACGAGCAGTACTTC.

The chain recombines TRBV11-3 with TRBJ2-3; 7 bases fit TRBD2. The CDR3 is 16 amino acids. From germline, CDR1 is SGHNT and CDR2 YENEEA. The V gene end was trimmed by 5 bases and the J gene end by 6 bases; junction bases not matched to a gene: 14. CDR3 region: CASSERGLYPTDTQYF. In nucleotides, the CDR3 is TGTGCCAGCAGCGAAAGGGGACTATACCCTACCGATACGCAGTATTTT. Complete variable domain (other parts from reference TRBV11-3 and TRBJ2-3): EAGVVQSPRYKIIEKKQPVAFWCNPISGHNTLYWYLQNLGQGPELLIRYENEEAVDDSQLPKDRFSAERLKGVDSTLKIQPAELGDSAVYLCASSERGLYPTDTQYFGPGTRLTVL.

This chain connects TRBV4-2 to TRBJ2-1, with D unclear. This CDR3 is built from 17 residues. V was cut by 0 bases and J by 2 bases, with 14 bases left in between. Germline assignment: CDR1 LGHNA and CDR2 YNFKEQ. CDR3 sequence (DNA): TGTGCCAGCAGCCAAGAGCCGACGAGCGAAACCTACAATGAGCAGTTCTTC. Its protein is CASSQEPTSETYNEQFF.

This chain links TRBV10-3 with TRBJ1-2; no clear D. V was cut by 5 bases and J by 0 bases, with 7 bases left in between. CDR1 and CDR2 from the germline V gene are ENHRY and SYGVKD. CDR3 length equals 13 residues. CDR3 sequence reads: CAISTETNYGYTF. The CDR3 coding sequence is TGTGCCATCAGTACAGAGACTAACTATGGCTACACCTTC.

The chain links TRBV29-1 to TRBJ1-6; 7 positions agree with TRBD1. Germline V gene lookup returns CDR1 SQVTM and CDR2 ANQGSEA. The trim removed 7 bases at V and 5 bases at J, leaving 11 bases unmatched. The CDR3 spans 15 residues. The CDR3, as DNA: TGCAGCGCCCAGGGGACAGAAGGTCATAATTCACCCCTCCACTTT. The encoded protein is CSAQGTEGHNSPLHF.

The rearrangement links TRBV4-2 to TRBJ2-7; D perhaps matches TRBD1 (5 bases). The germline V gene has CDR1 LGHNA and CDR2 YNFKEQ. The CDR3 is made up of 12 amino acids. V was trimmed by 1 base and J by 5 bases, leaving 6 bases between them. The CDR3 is CASSQVGDEQYF. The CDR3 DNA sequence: TGTGCCAGCAGCCAAGTAGGGGACGAGCAGTACTTC.

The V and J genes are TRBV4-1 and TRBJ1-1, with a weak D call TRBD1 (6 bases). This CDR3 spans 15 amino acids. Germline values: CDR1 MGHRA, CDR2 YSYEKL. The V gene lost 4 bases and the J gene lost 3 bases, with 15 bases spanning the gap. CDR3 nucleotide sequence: TGCGCCAGCAGCCGAATACAGGGTACCGACACTGAAGCTTTCTTT. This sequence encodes CASSRIQGTDTEAFF.